The sequence of this T cell receptor beta chain was determined in a study of OX40 agonist ivuxolimab in advanced cancers. For the study at large: Participants averaged about 60 years of age (range about 23 to 79) and were less than 85% male. About 42% of patients had received prior checkpoint inhibitor therapy.

V was shortened by 6 bases and J by 0 bases, with 7 bases between the two germline ends. The length of the CDR3 is 13 residues. Germline V gene sequence: CDR1 SEHNR, CDR2 FQNEAQ (reference sequence). Findings and limits, study-wide: CD8+ T cells (on average) carried more expanded clones than CD4+ T cells. In the 0.1 to 3.0 mg/kg range, CD4+ and CD8+ blood T cells had expanded clonally by week 6.

Produced via immunoSEQ multiplex PCR; TCRdb's table is partial and in-frame only. The sample has 65,000 or so clones; 87% are singletons. This clone was seen a handful of times. Its antigen is still unknown. This chain uses TRBV7-9 with TRBJ2-3; D is unresolved. Source: CD4+ or CD8+ T cells sorted from blood, taken in a trial of the OX40 agonist ivuxolimab. The sequence derives from an adult with an advanced solid tumor such as melanoma, head and neck, liver or kidney cancer. CDR3 region: CASSSSSTDTQYF. CDR3 sequence (DNA): TGTGCCAGCAGTTCGAGTAGCACAGATACGCAGTATTTT.